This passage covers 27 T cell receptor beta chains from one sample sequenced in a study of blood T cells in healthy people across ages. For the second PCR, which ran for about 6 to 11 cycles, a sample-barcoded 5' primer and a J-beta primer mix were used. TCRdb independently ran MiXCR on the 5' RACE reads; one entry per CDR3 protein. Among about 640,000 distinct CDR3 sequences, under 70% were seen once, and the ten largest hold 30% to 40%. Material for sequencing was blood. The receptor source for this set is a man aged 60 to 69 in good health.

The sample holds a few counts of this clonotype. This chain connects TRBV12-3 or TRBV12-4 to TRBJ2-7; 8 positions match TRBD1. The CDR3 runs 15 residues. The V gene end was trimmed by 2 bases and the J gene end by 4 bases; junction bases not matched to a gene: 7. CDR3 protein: CASSLQGAWSYEQYF. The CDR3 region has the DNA TGTGCCAGCAGTTTACAGGGGGCGTGGAGTTACGAGCAGTACTTC.

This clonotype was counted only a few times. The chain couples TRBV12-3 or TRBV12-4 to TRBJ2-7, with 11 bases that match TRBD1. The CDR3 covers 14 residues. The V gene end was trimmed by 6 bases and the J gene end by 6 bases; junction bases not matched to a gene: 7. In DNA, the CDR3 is TGTGCCAGCAGACTGGACAGGGGGCCTGGCGAGCAGTACTTC. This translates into CASRLDRGPGEQYF.

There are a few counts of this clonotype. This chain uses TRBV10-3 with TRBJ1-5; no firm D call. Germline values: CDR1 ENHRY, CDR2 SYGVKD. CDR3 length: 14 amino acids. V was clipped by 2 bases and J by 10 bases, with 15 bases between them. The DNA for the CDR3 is TGTGCCATCAGTGAGGGGCAGGAGTTGGGACCCCAGCATTTT. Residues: CAISEGQELGPQHF.

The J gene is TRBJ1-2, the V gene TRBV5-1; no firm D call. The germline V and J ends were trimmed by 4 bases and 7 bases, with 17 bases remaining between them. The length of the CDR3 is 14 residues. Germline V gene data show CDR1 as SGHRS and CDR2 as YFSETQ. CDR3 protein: CASSVDGGSVGYTF. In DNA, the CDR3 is TGCGCCAGCAGCGTGGACGGCGGTTCGGTTGGCTACACCTTC.

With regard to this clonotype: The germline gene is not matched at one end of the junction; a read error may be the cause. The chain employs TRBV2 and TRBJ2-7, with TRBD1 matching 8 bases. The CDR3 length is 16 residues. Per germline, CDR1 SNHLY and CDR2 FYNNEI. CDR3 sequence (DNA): TGTGCCAGCAGGCAGGGGGCGGCTAGTGGAACCTACAAGCAGTACTTC. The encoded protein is CASRQGAASGTYKQYF.

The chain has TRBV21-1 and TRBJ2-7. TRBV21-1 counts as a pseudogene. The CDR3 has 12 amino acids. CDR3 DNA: TGTGCCAGCAGCAAAGCACCCTACGAGCAGTACTTC. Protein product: CASSKAPYEQYF.

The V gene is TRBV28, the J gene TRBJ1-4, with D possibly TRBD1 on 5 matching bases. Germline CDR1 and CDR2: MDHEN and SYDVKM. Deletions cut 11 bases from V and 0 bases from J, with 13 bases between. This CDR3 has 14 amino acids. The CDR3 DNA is TGTGCCGTACAGGATTATGCAACTAATGAAAAACTGTTTTTT. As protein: CAVQDYATNEKLFF.

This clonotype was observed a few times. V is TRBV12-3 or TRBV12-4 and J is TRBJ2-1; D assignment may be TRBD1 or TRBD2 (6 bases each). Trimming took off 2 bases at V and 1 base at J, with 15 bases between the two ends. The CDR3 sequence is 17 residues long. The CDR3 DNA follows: TGTGCCAGCAGTTTACCCCTCGGGGGCCGGTCCTACAATGAGCAGTTCTTC. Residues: CASSLPLGGRSYNEQFF.

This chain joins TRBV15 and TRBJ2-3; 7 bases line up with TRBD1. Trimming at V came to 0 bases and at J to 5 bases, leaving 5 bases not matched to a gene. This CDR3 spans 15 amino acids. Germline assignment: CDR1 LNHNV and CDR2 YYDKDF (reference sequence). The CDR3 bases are TGTGCCACCAGCAGAGATCATTCAGGGGGAGATACGCAGTATTTT. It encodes CATSRDHSGGDTQYF. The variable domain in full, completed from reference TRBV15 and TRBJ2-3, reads DAMVIQNPRYQVTQFGKPVTLSCSQTLNHNVMYWYQQKSSQAPKLLFHYYDKDFNNEADTPDNFQSRRPNTSFCFLDIRSPGLGDTAMYLCATSRDHSGGDTQYFGPGTRLTVL.

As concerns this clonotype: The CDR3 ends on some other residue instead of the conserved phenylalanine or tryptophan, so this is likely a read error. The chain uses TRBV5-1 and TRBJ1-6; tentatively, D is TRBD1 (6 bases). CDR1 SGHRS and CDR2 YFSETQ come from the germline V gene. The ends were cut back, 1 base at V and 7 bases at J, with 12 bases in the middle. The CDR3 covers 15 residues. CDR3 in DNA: TGCGCCAGCAGCTTGTCGGACAGTACGAATTCACCCCTCCACCTT. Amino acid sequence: CASSLSDSTNSPLHL.

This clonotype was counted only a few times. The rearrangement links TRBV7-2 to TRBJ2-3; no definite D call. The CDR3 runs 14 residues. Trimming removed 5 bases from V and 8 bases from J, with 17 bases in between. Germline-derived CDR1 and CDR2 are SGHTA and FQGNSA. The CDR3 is CASSPDSAYGTQYF. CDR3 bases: TGTGCCAGCAGCCCAGACTCCGCGTACGGTACGCAGTATTTT.

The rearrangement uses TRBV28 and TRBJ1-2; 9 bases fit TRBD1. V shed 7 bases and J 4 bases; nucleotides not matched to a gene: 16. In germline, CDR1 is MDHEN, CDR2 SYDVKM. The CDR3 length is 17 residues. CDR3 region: CASNVPGQGRRSYGYTF. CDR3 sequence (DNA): TGTGCCAGCAACGTCCCGGGACAGGGACGAAGATCCTATGGCTACACCTTC.

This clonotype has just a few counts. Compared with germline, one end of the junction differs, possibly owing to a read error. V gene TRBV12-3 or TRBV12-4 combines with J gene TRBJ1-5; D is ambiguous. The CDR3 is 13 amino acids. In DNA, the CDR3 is TGTGCCTGCAGCTACCTAGGGTCGATGGCCCAGCATTTT. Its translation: CACSYLGSMAQHF.

CDR3 sequence reads: CAISGGIQPNTEAFF. The CDR3 DNA reads TGTGCCATCAGTGGGGGGATCCAGCCAAACACTGAAGCTTTCTTT. J is TRBJ1-1 and V is TRBV10-3, with D possibly TRBD1 on 5 matching bases. Per germline, CDR1 ENHRY and CDR2 SYGVKD. The CDR3 has 15 amino acids. The germline V and J ends were trimmed by 4 bases and 2 bases, with 14 bases remaining between them.

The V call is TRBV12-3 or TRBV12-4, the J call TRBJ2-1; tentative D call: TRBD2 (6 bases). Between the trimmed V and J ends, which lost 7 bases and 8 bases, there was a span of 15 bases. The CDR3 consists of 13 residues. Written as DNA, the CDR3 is TGTGCCAGCATCTGGAGTAGCGGCGATGAGCAGTTCTTC. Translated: CASIWSSGDEQFF.

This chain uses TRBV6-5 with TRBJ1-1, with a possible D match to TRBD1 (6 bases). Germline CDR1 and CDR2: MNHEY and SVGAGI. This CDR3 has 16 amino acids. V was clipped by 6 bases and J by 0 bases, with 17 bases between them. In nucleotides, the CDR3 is TGTGCCAGCAGACCTCGGCGGACAGTAATGAACACTGAAGCTTTCTTT. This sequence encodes CASRPRRTVMNTEAFF.

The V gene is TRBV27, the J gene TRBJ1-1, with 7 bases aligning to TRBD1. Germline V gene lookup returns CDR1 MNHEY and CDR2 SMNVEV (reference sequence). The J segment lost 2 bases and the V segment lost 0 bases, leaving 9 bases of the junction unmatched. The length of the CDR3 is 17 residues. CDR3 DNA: TGTGCCAGCAGTTTATCGTGGGGACAGCTTATCAACACTGAAGCTTTCTTT. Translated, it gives CASSLSWGQLINTEAFF.

The CDR3 DNA is TGTGCCAGTAGCCAGGACAGTCGGAACTATGGCTACACCTTC. Translated, it gives CASSQDSRNYGYTF. The chain employs TRBV19 and TRBJ1-2; tentatively, D is TRBD1 (6 bases). Germline V gives CDR1 LNHDA, CDR2 SQIVND (reference sequence). CDR3 length: 14 amino acids. Trimming removed 6 bases from V and 2 bases from J, with 13 bases in between.

Here the CDR3 reads CASSEGLTYQETQYF. CDR3 in DNA: TGTGCCAGCAGTGAAGGACTCACGTACCAAGAGACCCAGTACTTC. This chain joins TRBV6-1 and TRBJ2-5; D call uncertain. Germline-derived CDR1 and CDR2 are MNHNS and SASEGT. The CDR3 has 15 residues. Trimming shortened V by 1 base and J by 0 bases, and 9 bases separated the two germline ends.

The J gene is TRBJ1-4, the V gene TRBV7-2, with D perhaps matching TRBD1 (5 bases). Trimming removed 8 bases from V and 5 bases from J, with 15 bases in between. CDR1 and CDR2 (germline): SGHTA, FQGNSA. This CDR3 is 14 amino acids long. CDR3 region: CASRGGLGNEKLFF. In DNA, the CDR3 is TGTGCCAGCCGGGGGGGACTCGGGAATGAAAAACTGTTTTTT.

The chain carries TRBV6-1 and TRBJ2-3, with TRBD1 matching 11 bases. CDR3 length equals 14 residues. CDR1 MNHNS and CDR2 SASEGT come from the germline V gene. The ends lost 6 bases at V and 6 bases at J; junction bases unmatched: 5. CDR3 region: CASSSDRGHDTQYF. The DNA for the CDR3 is TGTGCCAGCAGCTCGGACAGGGGGCATGATACGCAGTATTTT.

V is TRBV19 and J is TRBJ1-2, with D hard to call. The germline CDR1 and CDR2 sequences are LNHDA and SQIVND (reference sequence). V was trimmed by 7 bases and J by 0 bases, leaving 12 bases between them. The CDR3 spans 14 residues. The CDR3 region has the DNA TGTGCCAGTACGGGCACAGACCCTAACTATGGCTACACCTTC. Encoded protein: CASTGTDPNYGYTF.

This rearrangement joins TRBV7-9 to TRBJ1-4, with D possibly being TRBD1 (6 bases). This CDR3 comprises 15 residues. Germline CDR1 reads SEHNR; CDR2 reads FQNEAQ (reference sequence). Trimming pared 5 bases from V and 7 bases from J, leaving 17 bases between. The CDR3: CASSLTGGGAEKLFF. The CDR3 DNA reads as TGTGCCAGCAGCCTCACTGGAGGGGGGGCTGAAAAACTGTTTTTT.

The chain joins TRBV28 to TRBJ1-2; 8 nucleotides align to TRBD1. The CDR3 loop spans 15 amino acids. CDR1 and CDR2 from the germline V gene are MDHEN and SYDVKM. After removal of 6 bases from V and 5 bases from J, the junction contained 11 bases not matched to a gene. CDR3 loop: CASSRGGQAFYGYTF. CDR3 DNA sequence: TGTGCCAGCAGCCGGGGGGGACAGGCTTTTTATGGCTACACCTTC.

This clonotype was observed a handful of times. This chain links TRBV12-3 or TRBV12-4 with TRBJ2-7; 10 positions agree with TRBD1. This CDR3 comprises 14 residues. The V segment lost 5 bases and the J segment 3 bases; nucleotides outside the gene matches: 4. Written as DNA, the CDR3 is TGTGCCAGCAGTAAGAGGACAGGGGGCTACGAGCAGTACTTC. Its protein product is CASSKRTGGYEQYF.

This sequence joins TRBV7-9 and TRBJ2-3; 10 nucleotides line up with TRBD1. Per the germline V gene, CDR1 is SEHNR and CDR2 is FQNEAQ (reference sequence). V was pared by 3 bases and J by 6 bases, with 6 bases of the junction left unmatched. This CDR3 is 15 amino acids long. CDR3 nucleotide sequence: TGTGCCAGCAGCTTGGATTTGGACAGGGGGGATACGCAGTATTTT. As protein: CASSLDLDRGDTQYF.

This chain's CDR3 is CASSLELDTEAFF. CDR3 nucleotides: TGCGCCAGCAGCTTGGAACTGGACACTGAAGCTTTCTTT. This chain uses TRBV5-1 with TRBJ1-1; D unresolved. The CDR3 is made up of 13 amino acids. With 0 bases removed from V and 3 bases from J, the gap between germline ends came to 6 bases. The germline CDR1 and CDR2 sequences are SGHRS and YFSETQ.